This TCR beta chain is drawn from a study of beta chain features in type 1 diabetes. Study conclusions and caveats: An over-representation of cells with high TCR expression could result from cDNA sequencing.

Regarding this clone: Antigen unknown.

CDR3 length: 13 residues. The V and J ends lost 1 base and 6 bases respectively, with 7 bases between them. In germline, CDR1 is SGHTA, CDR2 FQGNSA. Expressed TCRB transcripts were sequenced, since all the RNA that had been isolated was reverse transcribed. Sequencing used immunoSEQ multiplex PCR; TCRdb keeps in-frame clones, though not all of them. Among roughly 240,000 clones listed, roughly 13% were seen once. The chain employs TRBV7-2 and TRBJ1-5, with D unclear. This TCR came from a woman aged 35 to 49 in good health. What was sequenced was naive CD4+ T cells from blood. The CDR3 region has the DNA TGTGCCAGCAGCTTAGATCTTTCTCAGCCCCAGCATTTT. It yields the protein CASSLDLSQPQHF. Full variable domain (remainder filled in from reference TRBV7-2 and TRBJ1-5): GAGVSQSPSNKVTEKGKDVELRCDPISGHTALYWYRQSLGQGLEFLIYFQGNSAPDKSGLPSDRFSAERTGGSVSTLTIQRTQQEDSAVYLCASSLDLSQPQHFGDGTRLSIL.